The 5 T cell receptor beta chains reported below all come from one sample, sequenced in a study of T cells in Graves' hyperthyroidism and ophthalmopathy. RNA transcripts yielded amplified TCR beta CDR3 regions. A set of HTBI primers served as the primers for a first-round RT-PCR of the TCR CDR3. TCRdb used MiXCR to reprocess the multiplex PCR reads, holding one entry per CDR3 protein. The table has hundreds of thousands of distinct CDR3 sequences, about 14% seen once. Sequencing was carried out using blood. The receptors come from a man aged 50-59 years with Graves' ophthalmopathy.

The chain combines TRBV27 with TRBJ1-5; D remains ambiguous. The CDR3 runs to 13 residues. Germline V CDR1 and CDR2: MNHEY, SMNVEV (reference sequence). Trimming shortened V by 2 bases and J by 7 bases, and 9 bases separated the two germline ends. The CDR3 DNA reads TGTGCCAGCAGTTTAGTCTGGCTCCAGCCCCAGCATTTT. Translated, it gives CASSLVWLQPQHF.

The sample holds many counts of this clonotype. The V and J genes are TRBV3-1 and TRBJ2-2, with D uncertain. CDR1 is LGHDT and CDR2 is YNNKEL in the germline V gene (reference sequence). Between the trimmed V and J ends, which lost 4 bases and 1 base, there was a span of 13 bases. CDR3 size: 16 residues. CDR3 amino acids: CASSLRGAMNTGELFF. The CDR3 DNA sequence: TGTGCCAGCAGCCTACGAGGAGCGATGAACACCGGGGAGCTGTTTTTT.

This clonotype came up many times. The J gene is TRBJ2-7, the V gene TRBV18, with TRBD2 matching over 8 bases. The germline V gene has CDR1 KGHSH and CDR2 LQKENI. V shed 0 bases and J 2 bases; nucleotides not matched to a gene: 0. This CDR3 has 14 amino acids. The CDR3 sequence is CASSPPSGTYEQYF. The CDR3 nucleotides are TGTGCCAGCTCACCACCTAGCGGGACCTACGAGCAGTACTTC.

The V gene is TRBV24-1, the J gene TRBJ1-1; D ambiguous. Germline values: CDR1 KGHDR, CDR2 SFDVKD. This CDR3 region has 17 residues. Trimming took off 1 base at V and 7 bases at J, with 21 bases between the two ends. The CDR3 nucleotides are TGTGCCACCAGTGATTTCGGGAGGATCCCTAGAACAAGTGAAGCTTTCTTT. It translates to CATSDFGRIPRTSEAFF.

This clonotype was seen repeatedly, ten times or more. The chain couples TRBV3-1 to TRBJ2-2; TRBD2 agrees at 10 bases. This CDR3 is 17 amino acids long. Germline V gene lookup returns CDR1 LGHDT and CDR2 YNNKEL (reference sequence). With V trimmed by 1 base and J by 2 bases, 4 bases remained unmatched. The CDR3 region is CASSQVTSGTNTGELFF. The CDR3 DNA reads TGTGCCAGCAGCCAAGTTACTAGCGGGACAAACACCGGGGAGCTGTTTTTT.